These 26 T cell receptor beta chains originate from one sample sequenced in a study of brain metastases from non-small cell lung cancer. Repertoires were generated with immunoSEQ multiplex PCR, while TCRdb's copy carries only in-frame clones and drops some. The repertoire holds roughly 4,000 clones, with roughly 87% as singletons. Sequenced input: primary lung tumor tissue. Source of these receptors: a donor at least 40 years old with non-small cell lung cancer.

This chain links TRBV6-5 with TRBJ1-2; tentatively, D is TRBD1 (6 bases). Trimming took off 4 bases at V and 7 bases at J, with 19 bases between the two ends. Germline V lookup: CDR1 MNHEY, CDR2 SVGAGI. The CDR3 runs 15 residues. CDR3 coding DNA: TGTGCCAGCAGTTCGAGGGGGGCAGAGAAGTCTGGCTACACCTTC. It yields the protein CASSSRGAEKSGYTF.

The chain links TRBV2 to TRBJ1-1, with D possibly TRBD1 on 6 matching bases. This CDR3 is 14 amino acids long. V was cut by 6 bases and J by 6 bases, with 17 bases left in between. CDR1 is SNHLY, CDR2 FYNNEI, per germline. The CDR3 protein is CASSRRGALAEAFF. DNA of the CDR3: TGTGCCAGCAGCCGCCGGGGGGCCTTAGCTGAAGCTTTCTTT.

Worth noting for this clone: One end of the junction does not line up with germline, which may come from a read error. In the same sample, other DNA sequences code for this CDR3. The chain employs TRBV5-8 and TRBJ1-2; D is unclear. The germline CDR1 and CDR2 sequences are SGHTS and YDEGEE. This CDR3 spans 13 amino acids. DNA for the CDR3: TGTGCCAGCAGCTTACTGAATAACTATGGCTACACTTTC. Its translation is CASSLLNNYGYTF.

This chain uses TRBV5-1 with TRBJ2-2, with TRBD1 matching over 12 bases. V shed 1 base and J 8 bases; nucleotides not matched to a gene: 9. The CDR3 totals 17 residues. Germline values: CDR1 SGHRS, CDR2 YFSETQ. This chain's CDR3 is CASSLIPGQGAGGELFF. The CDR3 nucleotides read TGCGCCAGCAGCTTGATACCGGGACAGGGGGCAGGAGGGGAGCTGTTTTTT.

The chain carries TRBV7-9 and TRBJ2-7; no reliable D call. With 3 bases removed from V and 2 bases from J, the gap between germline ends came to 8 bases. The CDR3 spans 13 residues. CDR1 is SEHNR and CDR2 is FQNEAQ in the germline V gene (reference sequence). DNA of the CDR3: TGTGCCAGCAGCTTCCGGACCGCCTACGAGCAGTACTTC. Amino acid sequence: CASSFRTAYEQYF. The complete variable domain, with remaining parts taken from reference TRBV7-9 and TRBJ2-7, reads DTGVSQNPRHKITKRGQNVTFRCDPISEHNRLYWYRQTLGQGPEFLTYFQNEAQLEKSRLLSDRFSAERPKGSFSTLEIQRTEQGDSAMYLCASSFRTAYEQYFGPGTRLTVT.

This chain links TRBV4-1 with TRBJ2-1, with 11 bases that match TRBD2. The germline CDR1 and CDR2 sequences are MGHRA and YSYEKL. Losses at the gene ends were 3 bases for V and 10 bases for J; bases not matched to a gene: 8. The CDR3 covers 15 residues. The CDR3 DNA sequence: TGCGCCAGCAGCCACGGGACTAGCGGAACTAACGAGCAGTTCTTC. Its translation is CASSHGTSGTNEQFF.

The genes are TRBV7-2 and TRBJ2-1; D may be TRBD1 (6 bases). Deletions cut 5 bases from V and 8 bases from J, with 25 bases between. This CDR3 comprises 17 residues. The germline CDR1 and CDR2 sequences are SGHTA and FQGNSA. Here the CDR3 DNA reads TGTGCCAGCAGCCCCCAGGGGAAGCGGAAAAACGGCGATGAGCAGTTCTTC. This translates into CASSPQGKRKNGDEQFF.

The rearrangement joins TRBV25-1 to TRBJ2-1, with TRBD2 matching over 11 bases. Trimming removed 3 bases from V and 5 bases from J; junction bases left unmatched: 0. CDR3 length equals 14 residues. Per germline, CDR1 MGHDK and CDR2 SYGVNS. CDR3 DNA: TGTGCCAGCAGTGAGACTAGCGGGAACAATGAGCAGTTCTTC. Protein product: CASSETSGNNEQFF.

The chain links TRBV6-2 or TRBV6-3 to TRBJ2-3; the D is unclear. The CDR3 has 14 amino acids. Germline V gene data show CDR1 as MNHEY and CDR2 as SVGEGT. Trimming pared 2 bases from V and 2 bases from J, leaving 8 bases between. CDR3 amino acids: CASSYRTNTDTQYF. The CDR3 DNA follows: TGTGCCAGCAGTTACCGGACGAACACAGATACGCAGTATTTT.

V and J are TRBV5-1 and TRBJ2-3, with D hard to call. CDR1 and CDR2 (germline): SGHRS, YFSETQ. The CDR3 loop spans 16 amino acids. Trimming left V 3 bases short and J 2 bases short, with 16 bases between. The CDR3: CASSSLDRGSTDTQYF. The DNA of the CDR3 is TGCGCCAGCAGCTCCCTCGACCGTGGGTCCACAGATACGCAGTATTTT.

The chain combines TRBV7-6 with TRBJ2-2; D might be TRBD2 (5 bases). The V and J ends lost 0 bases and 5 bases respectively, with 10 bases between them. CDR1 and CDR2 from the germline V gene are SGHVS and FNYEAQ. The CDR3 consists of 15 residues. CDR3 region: CASSLAIGETGELFF. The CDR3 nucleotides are TGTGCCAGCAGCTTAGCGATTGGGGAGACCGGGGAGCTGTTTTTT.

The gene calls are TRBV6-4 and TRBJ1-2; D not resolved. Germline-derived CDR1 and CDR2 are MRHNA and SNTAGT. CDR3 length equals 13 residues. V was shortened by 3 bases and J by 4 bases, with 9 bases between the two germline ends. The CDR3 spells CASSEASGYGYTF. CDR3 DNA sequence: TGTGCCAGCAGTGAAGCCTCTGGCTATGGCTACACCTTC.

DNA of the CDR3: TGCGCCAGCAGTTCCGGGACAGGGGGGTTCGAGCAGTACTTC. Residues: CASSSGTGGFEQYF. The chain employs TRBV5-1 and TRBJ2-7; TRBD1 matches 11 bases. Looked up from germline, CDR1 is SGHRS and CDR2 is YFSETQ. V shed 5 bases, J shed 6 bases, and the junction held 7 bases outside the gene matches. The CDR3 runs 14 residues.

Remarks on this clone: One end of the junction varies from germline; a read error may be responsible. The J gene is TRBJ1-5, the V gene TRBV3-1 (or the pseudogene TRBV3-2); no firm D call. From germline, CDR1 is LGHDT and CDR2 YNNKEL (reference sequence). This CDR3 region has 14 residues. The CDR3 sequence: CASSQVAGNQPQHF. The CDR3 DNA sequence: TGTGCCAGCAGTCAAGTTGCCGGGAACCAGCCCCAGCATTTT.

DNA of the CDR3: TGTGCCAGCAGTGCCCTTGTCGTCTCCTACGAGCAGTACTTC. This translates into CASSALVVSYEQYF. The chain joins TRBV2 to TRBJ2-7; no clear D. The CDR3 sequence is 14 residues long. The V end lost 4 bases, the J end lost 0 bases, and 10 bases lay between the germline ends. Per germline, CDR1 SNHLY and CDR2 FYNNEI.

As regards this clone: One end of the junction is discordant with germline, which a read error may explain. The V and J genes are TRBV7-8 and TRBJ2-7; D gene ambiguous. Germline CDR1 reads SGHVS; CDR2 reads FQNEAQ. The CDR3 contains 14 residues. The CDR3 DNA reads TGTGCCAGCAGCTTAGGGACGACCAACTACGAGCAGTATTTC. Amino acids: CASSLGTTNYEQYF.

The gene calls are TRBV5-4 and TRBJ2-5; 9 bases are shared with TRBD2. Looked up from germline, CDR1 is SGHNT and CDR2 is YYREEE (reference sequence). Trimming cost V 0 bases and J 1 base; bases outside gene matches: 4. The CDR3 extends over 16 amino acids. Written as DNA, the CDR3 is TGTGCCAGCAGCTTGGGGGTTAGCGGGGGCCAAGAGACCCAGTACTTC. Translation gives CASSLGVSGGQETQYF.

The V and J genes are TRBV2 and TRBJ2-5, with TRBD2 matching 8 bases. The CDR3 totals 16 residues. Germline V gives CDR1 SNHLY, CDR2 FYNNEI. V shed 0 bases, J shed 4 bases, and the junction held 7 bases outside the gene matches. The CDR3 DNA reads TGTGCCAGCAGTGAAGCGCTGGGGGGACTAGGAGAGACCCAGTACTTC. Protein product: CASSEALGGLGETQYF.

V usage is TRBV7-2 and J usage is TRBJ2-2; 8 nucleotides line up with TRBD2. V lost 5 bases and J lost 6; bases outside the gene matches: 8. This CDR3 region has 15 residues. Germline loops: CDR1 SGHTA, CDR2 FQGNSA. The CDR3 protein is CASSHGGGEAGELFF. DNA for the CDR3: TGTGCCAGCAGCCACGGGGGGGGAGAAGCCGGGGAGCTGTTTTTT.

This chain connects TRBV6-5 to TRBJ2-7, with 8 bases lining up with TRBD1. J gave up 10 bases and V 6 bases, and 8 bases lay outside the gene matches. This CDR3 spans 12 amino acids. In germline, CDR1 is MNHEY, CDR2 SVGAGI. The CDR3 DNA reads TGTGCCAGCAGAGGGACAGGCCGTAGTCAGTACTTC. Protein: CASRGTGRSQYF.

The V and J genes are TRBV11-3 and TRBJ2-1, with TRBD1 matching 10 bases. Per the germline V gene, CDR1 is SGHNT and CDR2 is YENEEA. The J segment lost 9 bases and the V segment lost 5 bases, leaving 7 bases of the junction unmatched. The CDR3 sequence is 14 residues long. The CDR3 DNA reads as TGTGCCAGCAGCCGCGGGACAGGGGATCTTGAGCAGTTCTTC. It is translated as CASSRGTGDLEQFF.

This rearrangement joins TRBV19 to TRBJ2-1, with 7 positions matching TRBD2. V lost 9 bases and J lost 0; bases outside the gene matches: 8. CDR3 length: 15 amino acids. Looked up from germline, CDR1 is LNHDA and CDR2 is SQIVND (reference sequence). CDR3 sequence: CASGWGTISYNEQFF. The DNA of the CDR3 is TGTGCCAGCGGATGGGGGACTATCTCCTACAATGAGCAGTTCTTC.

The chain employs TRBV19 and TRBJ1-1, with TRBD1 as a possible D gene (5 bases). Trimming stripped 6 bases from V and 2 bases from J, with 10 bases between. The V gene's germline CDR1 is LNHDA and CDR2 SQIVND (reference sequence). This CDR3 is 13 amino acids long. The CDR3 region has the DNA TGTGCCAGTAGACTCCGGGACAACACTGAAGCTTTCTTT. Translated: CASRLRDNTEAFF.

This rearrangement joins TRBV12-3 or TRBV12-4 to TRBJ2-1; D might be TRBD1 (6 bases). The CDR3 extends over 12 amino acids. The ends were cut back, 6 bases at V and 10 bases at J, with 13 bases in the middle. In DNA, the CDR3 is TGTGCCAGCAGCCCAGGGGATCGGGAGCAGTTCTTC. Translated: CASSPGDREQFF.

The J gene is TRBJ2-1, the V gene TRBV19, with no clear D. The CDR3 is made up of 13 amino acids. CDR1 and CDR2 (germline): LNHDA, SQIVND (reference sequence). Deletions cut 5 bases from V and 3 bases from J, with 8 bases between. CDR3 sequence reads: CASSRQDYNEQFF. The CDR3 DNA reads TGTGCCAGTAGTCGGCAGGACTACAATGAGCAGTTCTTC.

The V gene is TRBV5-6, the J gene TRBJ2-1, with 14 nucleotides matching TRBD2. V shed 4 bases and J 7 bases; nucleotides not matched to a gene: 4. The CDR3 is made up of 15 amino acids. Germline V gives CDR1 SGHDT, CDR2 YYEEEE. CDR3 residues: CASSRLAGGLNEQFF. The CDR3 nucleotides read TGTGCCAGCAGCCGACTAGCGGGGGGGCTAAATGAGCAGTTCTTC.